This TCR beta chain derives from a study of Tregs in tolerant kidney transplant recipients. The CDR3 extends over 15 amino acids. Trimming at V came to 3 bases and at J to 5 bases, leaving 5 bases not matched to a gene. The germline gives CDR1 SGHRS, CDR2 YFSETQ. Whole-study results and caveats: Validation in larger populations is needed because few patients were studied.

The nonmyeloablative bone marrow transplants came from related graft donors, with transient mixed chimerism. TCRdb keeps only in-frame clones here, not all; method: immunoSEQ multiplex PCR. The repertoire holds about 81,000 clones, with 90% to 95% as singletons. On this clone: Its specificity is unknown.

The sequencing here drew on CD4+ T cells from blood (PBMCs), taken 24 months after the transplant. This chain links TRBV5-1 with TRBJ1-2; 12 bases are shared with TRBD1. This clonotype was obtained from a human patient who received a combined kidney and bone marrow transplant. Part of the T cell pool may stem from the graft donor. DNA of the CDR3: TGCGCCAGCAGCTGGGGGACAGGGGGCTCTTATGGCTACACCTTC. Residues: CASSWGTGGSYGYTF. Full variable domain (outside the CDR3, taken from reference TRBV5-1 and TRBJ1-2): KAGVTQTPRYLIKTRGQQVTLSCSPISGHRSVSWYQQTPGQGLQFLFEYFSETQRNKGNFPGRFSGRQFSNSRSEMNVSTLELGDSALYLCASSWGTGGSYGYTFGSGTRLTVV.